This TCR beta chain was identified in a study of shared T cell receptors in the human thymus. The CDR3 is made up of 16 amino acids. The germline CDR1 and CDR2 sequences are SGHNT and YYREEE (reference sequence). V was clipped by 3 bases and J by 1 base, with 16 bases between them. This clone was picked up one time. The table came from immunoSEQ multiplex PCR; TCRdb's copy has only in-frame clones and leaves some out. The table shows hundreds of thousands of clones, with approximately 89% occurring only once. This sample also belongs to another study, concerning human thymus T cells.

The gene calls are TRBV5-4 and TRBJ1-1; D is undetermined. Sequencing was done on a sample of thymocytes. The sequence derives from a boy in the first two years of life with a congenital heart defect. The CDR3 spells CASSSSMFSGNTEAFF. CDR3 coding DNA: TGTGCCAGCAGCTCTTCGATGTTTTCCGGGAACACTGAAGCTTTCTTT. The variable domain in full, completed from reference TRBV5-4 and TRBJ1-1, reads ETGVTQSPTHLIKTRGQQVTLRCSSQSGHNTVSWYQQALGQGPQFIFQYYREEENGRGNFPPRFSGLQFPNYSSELNVNALELDDSALYLCASSSSMFSGNTEAFFGQGTRLTVV.